A single sample gave rise to the 24 T cell receptor beta chains below, sequenced in a study of metastatic and nonmetastatic thyroid tumors. TCRdb re-called clones from the PCR reads using MiXCR. Of approximately 15,000 clones detected, roughly 23% appear once; the ten largest clones hold about 8.4%. Among the patients, none had received any treatment before thyroid surgery. Specimen: tumor tissue. Receptors were obtained from a female donor with papillary thyroid cancer or a benign thyroid nodule (not recorded which). Some clones in this sample may be carry-over from other donors' samples.

There are many counts of this clone. This sequence joins TRBV9 and TRBJ1-2, with D tentatively TRBD1 (5 bases). This CDR3 spans 12 amino acids. The V gene's germline CDR1 is SGDLS and CDR2 YYNGEE. Trimming removed 4 bases from V and 7 bases from J, with 11 bases in between. The CDR3 sequence is CASSRSTVGYTF. CDR3 sequence (DNA): TGTGCCAGCAGCCGTTCGACAGTTGGCTACACCTTC.

At least ten counts were recorded for this clone. Here the CDR3 reads CSVDVGGGNTIYF. CDR3 coding DNA: TGCAGCGTTGATGTAGGCGGAGGAAACACCATATATTTT. The V and J genes are TRBV29-1 and TRBJ1-3; D gene ambiguous. The V end was cut by 3 bases, the J end by 4 bases, with 10 bases between. The CDR3 contains 13 residues. Germline V gene data show CDR1 as SQVTM and CDR2 as ANQGSEA. The full variable domain, in which reference TRBV29-1 and TRBJ1-3 provide the parts outside the CDR3, is SAVISQKPSRDICQRGTSLTIQCQVDSQVTMMFWYRQQPGQSLTLIATANQGSEATYESGFVIDKFPISRPNLTFSTLTVSNMSPEDSSIYLCSVDVGGGNTIYFGEGSWLTVV.

This clone is medium-sized in the sample. The V call is TRBV2, the J call TRBJ1-6; 9 positions match TRBD1. Germline CDR1 is SNHLY and CDR2 is FYNNEI. V lost 4 bases to trimming and J lost 7 bases; unmatched junction nucleotides: 5. The CDR3 covers 15 residues. In nucleotides, the CDR3 is TGTGCCAGCAGTGTCATCGGACAGGGGAATTCACCCCTCCACTTT. It specifies CASSVIGQGNSPLHF.

This clone is termed medium-sized (0.01 to 0.1%). This chain connects TRBV4-3 to TRBJ2-1; no clear D gene. Germline loops: CDR1 LGHNA, CDR2 YSLEER. The CDR3 totals 13 residues. Trimming cost V 4 bases and J 11 bases, with 15 bases left between them. The CDR3 region has the DNA TGCGCCAGCAGCCTCGACCCTCTGACGCAGCAGTTCTTC. It specifies CASSLDPLTQQFF.

This clone is medium-sized. The chain links TRBV12-3 or TRBV12-4 to TRBJ2-2; TRBD2 matches 14 bases. The CDR3 is 15 residues long. Trimming at V came to 5 bases and at J to 8 bases, leaving 4 bases not matched to a gene. The CDR3 nucleotides read TGTGCCAGCAGTCCGGGACTAGCGGGAGTTGGGGAGCTGTTTTTT. Its translation: CASSPGLAGVGELFF.

By frequency in the sample, this clone is medium-sized. The chain has TRBV7-8 and TRBJ1-1; D gene uncertain. Between the trimmed V and J ends, which lost 1 base and 1 base, there was a span of 7 bases. The germline gives CDR1 SGHVS, CDR2 FQNEAQ. The CDR3 consists of 14 residues. CDR3 DNA: TGTGCCAGCAGCTTAGGAGATACGAACACTGAAGCTTTCTTT. Amino acids: CASSLGDTNTEAFF.

This clone was recorded at least ten times. The chain is built from TRBV9 and TRBJ1-4; D perhaps matches TRBD1 (5 bases). V shed 4 bases and J shed 4 bases, with 14 bases lying between them. Per the germline V gene, CDR1 is SGDLS and CDR2 is YYNGEE. The CDR3 covers 15 residues. CDR3 residues: CASSPGGLNNEKLFF. CDR3 DNA sequence: TGTGCCAGCAGCCCGGGGGGATTGAATAATGAAAAACTGTTTTTT.

In the case of this clone: This clone may be a read error of a much larger clone one base away. Within the sample, other DNA sequences also encode this same CDR3. This sequence joins TRBV29-1 and TRBJ1-2, with D unresolved. CDR1 SQVTM and CDR2 ANQGSEA come from the germline V gene. The CDR3 covers 13 residues. For the CDR3, the DNA is TGCAGCGTTGAAGGCAGAGCTAACTATGGTTACACCTTC. This encodes CSVEGRANYGYTF. The full variable domain, its missing parts supplied by reference TRBV29-1 and TRBJ1-2, is SAVISQKPSRDICQRGTSLTIQCQVDSQVTMMFWYRQQPGQSLTLIATANQGSEATYESGFVIDKFPISRPNLTFSTLTVSNMSPEDSSIYLCSVEGRANYGYTFGSGTRLTVV.

This clone was counted only a few times. The chain uses TRBV25-1 and TRBJ2-1; TRBD1 aligns across 7 bases. Germline lookup yields CDR1 MGHDK and CDR2 SYGVNS. With V trimmed by 2 bases and J by 4 bases, 2 bases remained unmatched. The CDR3 runs 14 residues. This CDR3 reads CASSEEDRYNEQFF. The DNA of the CDR3 is TGTGCCAGCAGTGAAGAGGACAGGTACAATGAGCAGTTCTTC.

This clone rates as medium-sized. V usage is TRBV2 and J usage is TRBJ1-1; TRBD1 aligns across 8 bases. V gave up 7 bases and J gave up 3 bases; unmatched junction bases: 10. CDR1 and CDR2 (germline): SNHLY, FYNNEI. The CDR3 consists of 15 residues. CDR3 amino acids: CASNQGAPMDTEAFF. CDR3 DNA: TGTGCCAGCAACCAGGGGGCGCCGATGGACACTGAAGCTTTCTTT. Drawing the rest from reference TRBV2 and TRBJ1-1, the complete variable domain is EPEVTQTPSHQVTQMGQEVILRCVPISNHLYFYWYRQILGQKVEFLVSFYNNEISEKSEIFDDQFSVERPDGSNFTLKIRSTKLEDSAMYFCASNQGAPMDTEAFFGQGTRLTVV.

The chain combines TRBV20-1 with TRBJ1-2; 8 nucleotides agree with TRBD1. V lost 1 base to trimming and J lost 4 bases; unmatched junction nucleotides: 5. The CDR3 length is 14 residues. CDR1 and CDR2 (germline): DFQATT, SNEGSKA (reference sequence). CDR3 DNA sequence: TGCAGTGCTAGAGGGGACAGGAGTCTCTATGGCTACACCTTC. This gives the protein CSARGDRSLYGYTF.

In this sample, this clone turned up a few times. The chain links TRBV6-1 to TRBJ2-1; 7 nucleotides agree with TRBD2. The CDR3 is 16 amino acids. Germline V gene lookup returns CDR1 MNHNS and CDR2 SASEGT. Trimming cost V 2 bases and J 4 bases; bases outside gene matches: 8. The DNA of the CDR3 is TGTGCCAGCAGTGAATCGACTAGCCGAGTGTACAATGAGCAGTTCTTC. Encoded protein: CASSESTSRVYNEQFF.

This clone was found many times. The junction departs from germline at one end; a sequencing error may be responsible. This rearrangement joins TRBV5-6 to TRBJ2-1, with D perhaps matching TRBD2 (6 bases). This CDR3 is 15 amino acids long. The germline gives CDR1 SGHDT, CDR2 YYEEEE. The CDR3 nucleotides are TGTGCCAGCAGTTTGGCGGGATTTTCCTACAATGAGCAGTTCTTC. Translation gives CASSLAGFSYNEQFF.

The sample holds many counts of this clone. The V call is TRBV12-3 or TRBV12-4, the J call TRBJ2-2; 7 bases align to TRBD2. The junction had 9 bases not matched to a gene; V was cut back by 7 bases and J by 4 bases. The CDR3 has 15 amino acids. DNA of the CDR3: TGTGCCAGCATGGGCGGGAGTCTCCGCACCGGGGAGCTGTTTTTT. Amino acid sequence: CASMGGSLRTGELFF.

The chain has TRBV11-2 and TRBJ2-1; D not certain. Trimming removed 2 bases from V and 4 bases from J, with 12 bases in between. The germline CDR1 and CDR2 sequences are SGHAT and FQNNGV. The CDR3 contains 15 residues. The CDR3 here is CASSLSEGPYNEQFF. The CDR3 coding sequence is TGTGCCAGCAGCTTAAGTGAAGGGCCGTACAATGAGCAGTTCTTC.

This clone is categorized as medium-sized (0.01 to 0.1%). The chain recombines TRBV7-9 with TRBJ2-7; 8 nucleotides align to TRBD2. This CDR3 is built from 13 residues. Germline lookup yields CDR1 SEHNR and CDR2 FQNEAQ (reference sequence). With V trimmed by 2 bases and J by 6 bases, 3 bases remained unmatched. CDR3 in amino acids: CASSLSLAVEQYF. The CDR3 DNA reads as TGTGCCAGCAGCTTATCACTAGCGGTCGAGCAGTACTTC. The full variable domain, completed using reference TRBV7-9 and TRBJ2-7, is DTGVSQNPRHKITKRGQNVTFRCDPISEHNRLYWYRQTLGQGPEFLTYFQNEAQLEKSRLLSDRFSAERPKGSFSTLEIQRTEQGDSAMYLCASSLSLAVEQYFGPGTRLTVT.

This clone came up a few times. Here the CDR3 DNA reads TGTGCCAGCAGATCGCTCCCGGGGGGTGGTTCCTATGGCTACACCTTC. As protein: CASRSLPGGGSYGYTF. The chain carries TRBV6-2 or TRBV6-3 and TRBJ1-2; maybe TRBD1 (5 bases). V gave up 6 bases and J gave up 4 bases, with 21 bases separating them. In germline, CDR1 is MNHEY, CDR2 SVGEGT. This CDR3 contains 16 residues.

The chain joins TRBV7-2 to TRBJ2-7; maybe TRBD2 (6 bases). Germline V gene data show CDR1 as SGHTA and CDR2 as FQGNSA. This CDR3 is built from 14 residues. V was pared by 5 bases and J by 3 bases, with 14 bases between. The CDR3 reads CASSVHGSYYEQYF. Here the CDR3 DNA reads TGTGCCAGCAGCGTCCACGGGAGCTACTACGAGCAGTACTTC.

The chain links TRBV10-3 to TRBJ2-1; maybe TRBD1 (5 bases). Trimming took off 5 bases at V and 8 bases at J, with 13 bases between the two ends. Germline CDR1 is ENHRY and CDR2 is SYGVKD. The length of the CDR3 is 13 residues. The DNA for the CDR3 is TGTGCCATCAGTCATCAGGGTATGTATGAGCAGTTCTTC. Amino acids: CAISHQGMYEQFF.

This clone occurred many times. The chain carries TRBV7-2 and TRBJ2-5; D uncertain. Trimming cost V 5 bases and J 3 bases, with 16 bases left between them. CDR1 and CDR2 from the germline V gene are SGHTA and FQGNSA. This CDR3 contains 15 residues. CDR3 DNA: TGTGCCAGCAGCAAACCACGGGCCCTGGAAGAGACCCAGTACTTC. It is translated as CASSKPRALEETQYF. Filled out from reference TRBV7-2 and TRBJ2-5, the complete variable domain reads GAGVSQSPSNKVTEKGKDVELRCDPISGHTALYWYRQSLGQGLEFLIYFQGNSAPDKSGLPSDRFSAERTGGSVSTLTIQRTQQEDSAVYLCASSKPRALEETQYFGPGTRLLVL.

This clone is medium-sized by share. The V gene is TRBV11-3, the J gene TRBJ1-6; D call uncertain. V lost 1 base, J lost 6 bases, and 4 bases lay in between. The CDR3 is made up of 13 amino acids. CDR1 and CDR2 from the germline V gene are SGHNT and YENEEA. For the CDR3, the DNA is TGTGCCAGCAGCTTAGGGGTTAATTCACCCCTCCACTTT. Amino acids: CASSLGVNSPLHF.

The chain combines TRBV20-1 with TRBJ2-1; 11 bases agree with TRBD2. Germline trimming cut 1 base from V and 9 bases from J; bases unmatched to any gene: 8. CDR3 length: 15 amino acids. The germline gives CDR1 DFQATT, CDR2 SNEGSKA (reference sequence). CDR3 region: CSARGLAGGVTEQFF. In DNA form, the CDR3 reads TGCAGTGCTAGAGGCCTAGCGGGAGGAGTCACTGAGCAGTTCTTC.

This chain joins TRBV6-2 or TRBV6-3 and TRBJ1-1; TRBD1 matches 7 bases. The V segment lost 7 bases and the J segment 11 bases; nucleotides outside the gene matches: 7. Germline values: CDR1 MNHEY, CDR2 SVGEGT. The CDR3 is 11 amino acids. The CDR3: CASNRQGFAFF. The CDR3 DNA reads TGTGCCAGCAACCGACAGGGCTTCGCTTTCTTT.

This clone was observed a handful of times. V and J are TRBV5-1 and TRBJ1-6; 9 nucleotides match TRBD1. After removal of 4 bases from V and 6 bases from J, the junction contained 5 bases not matched to a gene. Germline values: CDR1 SGHRS, CDR2 YFSETQ. The CDR3 is 15 residues long. The DNA of the CDR3 is TGCGCCAGCAGCGCTACAGGGGGCCGTAATTCACCCCTCCACTTT. This translates into CASSATGGRNSPLHF.